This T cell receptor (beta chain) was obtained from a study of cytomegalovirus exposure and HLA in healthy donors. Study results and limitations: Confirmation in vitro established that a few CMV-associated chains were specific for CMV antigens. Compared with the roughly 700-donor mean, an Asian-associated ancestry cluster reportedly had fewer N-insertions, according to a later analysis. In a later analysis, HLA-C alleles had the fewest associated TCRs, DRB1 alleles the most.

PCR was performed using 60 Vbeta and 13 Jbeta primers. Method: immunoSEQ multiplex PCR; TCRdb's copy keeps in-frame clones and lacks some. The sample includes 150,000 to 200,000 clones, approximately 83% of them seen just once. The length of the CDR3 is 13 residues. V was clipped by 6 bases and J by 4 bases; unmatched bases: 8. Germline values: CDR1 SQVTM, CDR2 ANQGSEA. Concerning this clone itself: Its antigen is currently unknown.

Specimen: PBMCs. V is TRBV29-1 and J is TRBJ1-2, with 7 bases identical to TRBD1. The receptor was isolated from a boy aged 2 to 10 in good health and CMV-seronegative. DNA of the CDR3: TGCAGCGTGGGGACAGAGGCCCCCTATGGCTACACCTTC. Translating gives CSVGTEAPYGYTF.